The rows below give T cell receptor beta chains drawn from one sample of a study of T cell responses to AZD1222 COVID-19 vaccine. The repertoire was sequenced with immunoSEQ multiplex PCR; TCRdb's copy has only in-frame clones and lacks some. The data show about 120,000 clones, over 75% seen once. This specimen was peripheral blood, taken on day 0 of AZD1222 vaccination. These TCRs come from an adult in good health. CDR3s include the opening cysteine and the closing phenylalanine or tryptophan.

TRBV7-2	TRBJ2-7	CASSQKDSYEQYF
TRBV5-6	TRBJ1-5	CASSLFTGTVNQPQHF
TRBV10-3	TRBJ1-1	CAISEPGNTEAFF
TRBV27	TRBJ1-2	CASSLIGGDGYTF
TRBV7-9	TRBJ1-1	CASSFAGVNTEAFF
TRBV4-3	TRBJ2-7	CASSQGPAVSSYEQYF
TRBV5-1	TRBJ2-7	CASSPGQGADEQYF
TRBV18	TRBJ2-3	CASSGDRYSSTDTQYF
TRBV19	TRBJ2-7	CASSRGLSYEQYF
TRBV28	TRBJ1-2	CASSSGSHDYGYTF
TRBV6-1	TRBJ1-2	CASSEWHNYGYTF
TRBV18	TRBJ1-1	CASSPPGGGGLNTEAFF
TRBV6-2/TRBV6-3	TRBJ2-3	CASSDRGGGTDTQYF
TRBV27	TRBJ1-2	CASSQATGHSNYGYTF